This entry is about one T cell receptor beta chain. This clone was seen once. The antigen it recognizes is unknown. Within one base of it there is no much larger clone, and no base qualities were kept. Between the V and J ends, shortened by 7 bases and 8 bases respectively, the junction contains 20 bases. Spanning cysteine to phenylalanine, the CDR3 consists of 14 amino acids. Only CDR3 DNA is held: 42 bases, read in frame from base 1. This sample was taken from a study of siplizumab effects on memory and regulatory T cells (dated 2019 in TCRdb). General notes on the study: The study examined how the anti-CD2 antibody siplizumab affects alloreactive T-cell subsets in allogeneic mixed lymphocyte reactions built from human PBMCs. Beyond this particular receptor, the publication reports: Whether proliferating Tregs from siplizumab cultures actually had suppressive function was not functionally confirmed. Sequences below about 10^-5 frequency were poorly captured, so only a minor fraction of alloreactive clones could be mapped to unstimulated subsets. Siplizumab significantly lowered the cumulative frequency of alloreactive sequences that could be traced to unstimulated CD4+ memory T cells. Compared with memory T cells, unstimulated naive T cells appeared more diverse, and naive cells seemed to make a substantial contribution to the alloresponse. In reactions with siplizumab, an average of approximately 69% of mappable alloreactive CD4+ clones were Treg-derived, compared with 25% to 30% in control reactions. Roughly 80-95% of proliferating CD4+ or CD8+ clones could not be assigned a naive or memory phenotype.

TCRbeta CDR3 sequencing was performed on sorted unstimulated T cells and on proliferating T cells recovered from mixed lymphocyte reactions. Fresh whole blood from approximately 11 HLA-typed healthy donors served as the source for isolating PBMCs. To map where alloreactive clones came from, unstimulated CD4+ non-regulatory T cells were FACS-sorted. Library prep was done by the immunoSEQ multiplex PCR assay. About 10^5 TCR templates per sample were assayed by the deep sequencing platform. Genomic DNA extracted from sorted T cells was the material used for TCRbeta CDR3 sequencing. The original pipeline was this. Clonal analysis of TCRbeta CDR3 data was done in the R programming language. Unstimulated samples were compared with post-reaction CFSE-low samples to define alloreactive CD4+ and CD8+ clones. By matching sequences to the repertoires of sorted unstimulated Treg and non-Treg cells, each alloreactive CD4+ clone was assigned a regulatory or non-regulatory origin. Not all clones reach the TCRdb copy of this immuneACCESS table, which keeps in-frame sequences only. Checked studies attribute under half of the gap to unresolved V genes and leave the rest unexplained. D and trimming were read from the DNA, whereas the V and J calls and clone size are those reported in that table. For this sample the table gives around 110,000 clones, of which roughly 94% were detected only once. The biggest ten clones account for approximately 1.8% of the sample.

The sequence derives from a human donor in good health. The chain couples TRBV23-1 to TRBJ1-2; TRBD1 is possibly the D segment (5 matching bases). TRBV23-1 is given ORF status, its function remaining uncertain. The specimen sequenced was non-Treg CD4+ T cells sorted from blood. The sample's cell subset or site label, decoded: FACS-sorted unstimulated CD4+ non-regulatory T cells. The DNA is TGCGCCAGCATCCAAGGACACTCCCACGGCGGCTACACCTTC. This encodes CASIQGHSHGGYTF.